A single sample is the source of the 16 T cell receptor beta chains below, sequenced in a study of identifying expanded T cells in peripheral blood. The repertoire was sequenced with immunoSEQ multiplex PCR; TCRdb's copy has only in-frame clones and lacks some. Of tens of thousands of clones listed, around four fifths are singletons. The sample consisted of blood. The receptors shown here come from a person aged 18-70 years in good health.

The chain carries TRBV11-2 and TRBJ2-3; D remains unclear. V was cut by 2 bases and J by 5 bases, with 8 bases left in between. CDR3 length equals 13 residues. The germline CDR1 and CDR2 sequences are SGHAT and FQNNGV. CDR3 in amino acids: CASSLQRKDTQYF. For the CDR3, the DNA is TGTGCCAGCAGCTTACAGAGAAAAGATACGCAGTATTTT.

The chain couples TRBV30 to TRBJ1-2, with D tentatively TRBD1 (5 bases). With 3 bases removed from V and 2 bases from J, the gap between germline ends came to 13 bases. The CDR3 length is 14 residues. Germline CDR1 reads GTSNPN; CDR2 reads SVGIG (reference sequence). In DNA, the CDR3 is TGTGCCTGGAGCGGCAGGGCTAGGAACTATGGCTACACCTTC. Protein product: CAWSGRARNYGYTF.

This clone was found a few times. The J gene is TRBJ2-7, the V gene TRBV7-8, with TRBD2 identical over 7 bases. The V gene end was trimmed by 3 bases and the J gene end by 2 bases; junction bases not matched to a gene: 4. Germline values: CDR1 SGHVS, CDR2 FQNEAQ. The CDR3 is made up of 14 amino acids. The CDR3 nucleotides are TGTGCCAGCAGCTTGGCGGGAGCGACCTACGAGCAGTACTTC. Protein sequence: CASSLAGATYEQYF.

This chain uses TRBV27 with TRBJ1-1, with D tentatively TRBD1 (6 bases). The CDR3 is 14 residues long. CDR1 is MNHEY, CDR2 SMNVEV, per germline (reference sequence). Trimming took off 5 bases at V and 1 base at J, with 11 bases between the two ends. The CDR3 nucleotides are TGTGCCAGCAGTCCTCGGGGGCAGAACACTGAAGCTTTCTTT. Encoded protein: CASSPRGQNTEAFF.

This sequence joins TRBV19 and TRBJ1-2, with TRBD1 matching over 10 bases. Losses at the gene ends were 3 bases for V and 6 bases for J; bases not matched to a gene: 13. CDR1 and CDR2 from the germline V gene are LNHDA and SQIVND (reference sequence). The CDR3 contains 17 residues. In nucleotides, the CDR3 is TGTGCCAGTAGTATGGGGACAGGGGTCTTTCGCCGGGATGGCTACACCTTC. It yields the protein CASSMGTGVFRRDGYTF.

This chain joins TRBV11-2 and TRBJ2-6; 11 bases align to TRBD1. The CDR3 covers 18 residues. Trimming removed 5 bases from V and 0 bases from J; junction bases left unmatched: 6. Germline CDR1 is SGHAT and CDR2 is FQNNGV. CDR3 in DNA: TGTGCCAGCAGCCGATTTGGACAGGGGGCCTCTGGGGCCAACGTCCTGACTTTC. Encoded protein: CASSRFGQGASGANVLTF. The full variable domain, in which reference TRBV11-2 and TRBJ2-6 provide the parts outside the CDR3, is EAGVAQSPRYKIIEKRQSVAFWCNPISGHATLYWYQQILGQGPKLLIQFQNNGVVDDSQLPKDRFSAERLKGVDSTLKIQPAKLEDSAVYLCASSRFGQGASGANVLTFGAGSRLTVL.

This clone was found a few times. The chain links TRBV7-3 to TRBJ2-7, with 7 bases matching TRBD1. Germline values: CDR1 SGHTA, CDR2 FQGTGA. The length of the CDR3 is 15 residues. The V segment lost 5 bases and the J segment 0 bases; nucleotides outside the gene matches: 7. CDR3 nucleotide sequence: TGTGCCAGCAGCGGGGACAGTTGGACCTCCTACGAGCAGTACGTC. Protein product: CASSGDSWTSYEQYV.

For the CDR3, the DNA is TGTGCCAGCAGCTTGGAGCCGGTCTCTGGGGCCAACGTCCTGACTTTC. Protein product: CASSLEPVSGANVLTF. V and J are TRBV5-5 and TRBJ2-6; D is uncertain. The CDR3 has 16 residues. Germline-derived CDR1 and CDR2 are SGHKS and YYEKEE (reference sequence). V gave up 0 bases and J gave up 0 bases, with 7 bases separating them.

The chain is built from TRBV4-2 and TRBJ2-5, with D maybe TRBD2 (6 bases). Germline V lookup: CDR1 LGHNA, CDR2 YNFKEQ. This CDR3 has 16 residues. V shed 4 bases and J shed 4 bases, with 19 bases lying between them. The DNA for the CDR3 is TGTGCCAGCAGCCGCAAAATGAGAGTAGCGGCAGAGACCCAGTACTTC. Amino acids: CASSRKMRVAAETQYF.

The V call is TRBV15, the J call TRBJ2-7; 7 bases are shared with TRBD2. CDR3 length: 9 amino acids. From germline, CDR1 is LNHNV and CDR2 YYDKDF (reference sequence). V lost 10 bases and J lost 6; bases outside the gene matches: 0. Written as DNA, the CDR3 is TGTGCCAGGGGGGGCGAGCAGTACGTC. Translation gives CARGGEQYV.

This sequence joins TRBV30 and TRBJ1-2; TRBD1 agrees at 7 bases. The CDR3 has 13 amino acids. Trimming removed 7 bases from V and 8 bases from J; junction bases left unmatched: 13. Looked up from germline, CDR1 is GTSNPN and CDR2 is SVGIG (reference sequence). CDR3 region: CALQTQGPEGYTF. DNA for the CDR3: TGTGCCTTACAGACACAGGGGCCGGAGGGCTACACCTTC.

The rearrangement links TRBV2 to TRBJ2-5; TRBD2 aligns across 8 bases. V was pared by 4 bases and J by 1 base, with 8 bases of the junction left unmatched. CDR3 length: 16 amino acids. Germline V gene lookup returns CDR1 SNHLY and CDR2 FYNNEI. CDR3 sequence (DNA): TGTGCCAGCAGTGTTTCAAGACTAGCGATCCAAGAGACCCAGTACTTC. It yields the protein CASSVSRLAIQETQYF.

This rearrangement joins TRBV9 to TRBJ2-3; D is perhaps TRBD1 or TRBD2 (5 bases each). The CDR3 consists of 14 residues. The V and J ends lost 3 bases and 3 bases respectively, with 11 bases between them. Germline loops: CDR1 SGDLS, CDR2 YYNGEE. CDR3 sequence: CASSEGSGTDTQYF. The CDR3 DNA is TGTGCCAGCAGCGAGGGGTCGGGGACAGATACGCAGTATTTT.

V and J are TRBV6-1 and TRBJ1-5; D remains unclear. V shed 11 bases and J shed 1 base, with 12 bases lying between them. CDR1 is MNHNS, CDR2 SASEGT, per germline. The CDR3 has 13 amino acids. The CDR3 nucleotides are TGTGCCGCAAACCCATGGAGCAATCAGCCCCAGCATTTT. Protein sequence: CAANPWSNQPQHF.

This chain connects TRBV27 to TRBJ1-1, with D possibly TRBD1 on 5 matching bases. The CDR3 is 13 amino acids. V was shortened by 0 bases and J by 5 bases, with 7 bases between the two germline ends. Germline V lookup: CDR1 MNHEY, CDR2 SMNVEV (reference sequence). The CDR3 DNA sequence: TGTGCCAGCAGTTTATCAAAGGGGACTGAAGCTTTCTTT. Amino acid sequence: CASSLSKGTEAFF.

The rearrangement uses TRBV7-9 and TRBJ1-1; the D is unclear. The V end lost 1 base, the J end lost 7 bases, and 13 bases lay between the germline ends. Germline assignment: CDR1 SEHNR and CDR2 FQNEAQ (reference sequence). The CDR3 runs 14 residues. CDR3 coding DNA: TGTGCCAGCAGCTTAGTCGCCTTCGATGGTGAAGCTTTCTTT. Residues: CASSLVAFDGEAFF.